The 2 T cell receptor beta chains in this list originate from one sample, sequenced in a study of CD8 T cells in Susac syndrome. The authors reverse transcribed roughly 0.5 to 1 ug RNA with random hexamers. One entry per CDR3 protein results from TCRdb running MiXCR on the immunoSEQ multiplex PCR reads. Altogether under 550,000 distinct CDR3 sequences are present, more than 70% being singletons, with the ten largest covering 0.09% to 0.15%. The sample taken for sequencing was CD8+ T cells from PBMCs. These receptors all come from a human donor with multiple sclerosis.

The chain is built from TRBV27 and TRBJ2-7; 7 nucleotides agree with TRBD1. Germline V lookup: CDR1 MNHEY, CDR2 SMNVEV (reference sequence). The CDR3 covers 19 residues. V trimming: 0 bases; J trimming: 3 bases; junction bases outside the gene matches: 17. The CDR3 bases are TGTGCCAGCAGTTTATCGTCGGGGATGACAGGGCTTCATTACTACGAGCAGTACTTC. Its protein product is CASSLSSGMTGLHYYEQYF.

The chain links TRBV7-7 to TRBJ2-3, with 11 bases matching TRBD2. The J segment lost 0 bases and the V segment lost 5 bases, leaving 4 bases of the junction unmatched. The CDR3 consists of 16 residues. From germline, CDR1 is SSHAT and CDR2 FNYEAQ (reference sequence). CDR3 region: CASSPLAGESTDTQYF. The CDR3 DNA reads as TGTGCCAGCAGCCCACTAGCGGGGGAAAGCACAGATACGCAGTATTTT.